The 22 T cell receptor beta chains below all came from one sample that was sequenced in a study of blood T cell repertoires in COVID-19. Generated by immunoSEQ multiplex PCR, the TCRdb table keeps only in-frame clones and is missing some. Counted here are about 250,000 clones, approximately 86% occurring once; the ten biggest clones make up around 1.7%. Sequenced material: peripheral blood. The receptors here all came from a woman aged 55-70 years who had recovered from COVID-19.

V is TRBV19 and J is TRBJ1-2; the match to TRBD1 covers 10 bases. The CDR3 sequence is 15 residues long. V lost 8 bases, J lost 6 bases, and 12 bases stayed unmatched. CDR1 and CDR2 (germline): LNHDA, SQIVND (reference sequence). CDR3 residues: CASSRTGGMIDGYTF. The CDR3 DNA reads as TGTGCCAGTTCCCGGACAGGGGGTATGATCGATGGCTACACCTTC. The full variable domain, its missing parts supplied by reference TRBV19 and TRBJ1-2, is DGGITQSPKYLFRKEGQNVTLSCEQNLNHDAMYWYRQDPGQGLRLIYYSQIVNDFQKGDIAEGYSVSREKKESFPLTVTSAQKNPTAFYLCASSRTGGMIDGYTFGSGTRLTVV.

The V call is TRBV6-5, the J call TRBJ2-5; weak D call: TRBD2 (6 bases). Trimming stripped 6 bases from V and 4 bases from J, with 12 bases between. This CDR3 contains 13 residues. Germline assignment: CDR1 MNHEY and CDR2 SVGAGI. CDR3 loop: CASRGGRGETQYF. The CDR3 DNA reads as TGTGCCAGCAGGGGGGGAAGAGGAGAGACCCAGTACTTC.

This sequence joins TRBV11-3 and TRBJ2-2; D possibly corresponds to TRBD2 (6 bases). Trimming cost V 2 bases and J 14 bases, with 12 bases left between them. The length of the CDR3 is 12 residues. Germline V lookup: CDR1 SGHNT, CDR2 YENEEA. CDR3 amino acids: CASSLTGDKLFF. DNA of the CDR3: TGTGCCAGCAGCTTAACGGGAGACAAACTGTTTTTT.

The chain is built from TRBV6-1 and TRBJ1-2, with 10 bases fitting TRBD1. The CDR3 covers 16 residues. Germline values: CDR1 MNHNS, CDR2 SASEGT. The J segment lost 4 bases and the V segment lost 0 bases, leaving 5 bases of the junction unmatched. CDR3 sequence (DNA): TGTGCCAGCAGTGAAGCTCTGACAGGGGGCGGCTATGGCTACACCTTC. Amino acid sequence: CASSEALTGGGYGYTF.

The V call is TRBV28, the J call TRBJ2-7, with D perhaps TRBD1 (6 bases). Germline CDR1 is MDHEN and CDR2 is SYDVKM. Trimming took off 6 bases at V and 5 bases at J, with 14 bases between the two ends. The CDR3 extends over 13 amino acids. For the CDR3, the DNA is TGTGCCAGCAGCACCAGGGGCGCTAACGAGCAGTACTTC. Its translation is CASSTRGANEQYF.

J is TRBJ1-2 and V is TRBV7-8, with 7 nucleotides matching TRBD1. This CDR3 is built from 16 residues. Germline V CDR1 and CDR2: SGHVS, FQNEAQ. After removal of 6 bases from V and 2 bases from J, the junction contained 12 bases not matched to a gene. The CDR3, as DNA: TGTGCCAGCAGTCAGAACGACAGGGCGGGAAACTATGGCTACACCTTC. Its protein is CASSQNDRAGNYGYTF.

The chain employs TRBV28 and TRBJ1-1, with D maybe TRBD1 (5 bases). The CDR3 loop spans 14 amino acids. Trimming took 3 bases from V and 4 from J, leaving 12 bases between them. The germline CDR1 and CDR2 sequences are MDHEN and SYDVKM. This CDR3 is CASSFSGRFTEAFF. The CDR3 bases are TGTGCCAGCAGTTTCTCAGGGAGGTTCACTGAAGCTTTCTTT.

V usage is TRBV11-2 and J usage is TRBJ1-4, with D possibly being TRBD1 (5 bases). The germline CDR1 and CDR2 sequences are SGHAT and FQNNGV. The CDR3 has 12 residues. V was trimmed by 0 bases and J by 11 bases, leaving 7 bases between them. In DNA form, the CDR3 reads TGTGCCAGCAGCTTAGAATCAGGGAAACTGTTTTTT. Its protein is CASSLESGKLFF.

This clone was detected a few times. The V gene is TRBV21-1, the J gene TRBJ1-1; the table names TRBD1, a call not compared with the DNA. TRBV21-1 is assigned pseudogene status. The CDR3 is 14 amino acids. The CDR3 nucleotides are TGTGCCAGCAGCAGCCGGGACACGAACACTGAAGCTTTCTTT. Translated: CASSSRDTNTEAFF.

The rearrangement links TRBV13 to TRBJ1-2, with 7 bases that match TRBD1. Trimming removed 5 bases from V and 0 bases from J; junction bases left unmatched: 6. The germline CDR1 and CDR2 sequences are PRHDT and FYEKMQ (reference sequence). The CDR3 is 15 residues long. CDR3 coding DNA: TGTGCCAGCAGCCAAGGGGACAGCACTAACTATGGCTACACCTTC. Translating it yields CASSQGDSTNYGYTF.

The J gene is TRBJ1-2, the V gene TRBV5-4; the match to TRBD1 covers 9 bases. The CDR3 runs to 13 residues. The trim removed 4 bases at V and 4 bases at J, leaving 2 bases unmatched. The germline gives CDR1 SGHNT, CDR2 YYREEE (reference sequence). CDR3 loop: CASSPDRGYGYTF. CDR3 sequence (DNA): TGTGCCAGCAGCCCGGACAGGGGCTATGGCTACACCTTC.

The CDR3 DNA sequence: TGTGCCAGCAGCCTCGACAGGGGGTCATCCTACGAGCAGTACTTC. The encoded protein is CASSLDRGSSYEQYF. The V and J genes are TRBV7-2 and TRBJ2-7; 9 bases agree with TRBD1. V shed 5 bases, J shed 1 base, and the junction held 6 bases outside the gene matches. Germline V gene lookup returns CDR1 SGHTA and CDR2 FQGNSA. The CDR3 length is 15 residues.

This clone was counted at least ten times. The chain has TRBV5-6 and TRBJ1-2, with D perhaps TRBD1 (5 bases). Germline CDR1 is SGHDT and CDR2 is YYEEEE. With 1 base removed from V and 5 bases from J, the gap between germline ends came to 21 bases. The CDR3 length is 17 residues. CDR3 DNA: TGTGCCAGCAGCTTGTTTGTCTGGAAGCAGGGTGTATATGGCTACACCTTC. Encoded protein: CASSLFVWKQGVYGYTF.

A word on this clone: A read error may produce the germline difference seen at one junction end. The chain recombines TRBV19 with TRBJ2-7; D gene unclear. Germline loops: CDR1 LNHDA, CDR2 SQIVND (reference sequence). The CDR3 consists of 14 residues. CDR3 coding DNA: TGTGCCAGTAGCATAGGGCCTGTCTCCTACGAGCAGTACTTC. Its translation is CASSIGPVSYEQYF. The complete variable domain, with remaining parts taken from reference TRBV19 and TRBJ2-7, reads DGGITQSPKYLFRKEGQNVTLSCEQNLNHDAMYWYRQDPGQGLRLIYYSQIVNDFQKGDIAEGYSVSREKKESFPLTVTSAQKNPTAFYLCASSIGPVSYEQYFGPGTRLTVT.

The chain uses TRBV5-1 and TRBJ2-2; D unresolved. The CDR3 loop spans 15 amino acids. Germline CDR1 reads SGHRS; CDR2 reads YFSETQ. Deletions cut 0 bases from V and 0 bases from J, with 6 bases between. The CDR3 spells CASSLALSNTGELFF. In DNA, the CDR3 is TGCGCCAGCAGCTTGGCTCTCTCGAACACCGGGGAGCTGTTTTTT.

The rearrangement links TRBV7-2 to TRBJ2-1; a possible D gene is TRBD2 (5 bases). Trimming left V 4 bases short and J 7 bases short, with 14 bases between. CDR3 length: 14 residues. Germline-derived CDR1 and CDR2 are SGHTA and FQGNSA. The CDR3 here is CASSSVRVGNEQFF. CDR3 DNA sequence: TGTGCCAGCAGCTCTGTGAGGGTTGGTAATGAGCAGTTCTTC.

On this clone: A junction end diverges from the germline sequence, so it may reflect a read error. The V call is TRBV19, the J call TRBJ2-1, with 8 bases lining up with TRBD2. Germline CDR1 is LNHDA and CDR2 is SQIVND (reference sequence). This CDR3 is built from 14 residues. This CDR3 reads CASSQAGGPGIEIF. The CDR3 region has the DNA TGTGCCAGTAGTCAGGCGGGGGGCCCGGGGATAGAGATCTTC.

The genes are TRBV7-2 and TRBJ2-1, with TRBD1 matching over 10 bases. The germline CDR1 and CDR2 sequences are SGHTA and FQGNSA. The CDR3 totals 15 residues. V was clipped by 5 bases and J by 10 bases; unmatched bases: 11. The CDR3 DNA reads TGTGCCAGCAGCCCGGTGTGGGACAGGGGCCGAGAGCAGTTCTTC. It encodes CASSPVWDRGREQFF.

Written as DNA, the CDR3 is TGTGCCAGCAGTGAAAATAGGGGCTTGGGTGGAAACACCATATATTTT. Its translation is CASSENRGLGGNTIYF. The rearrangement joins TRBV2 to TRBJ1-3; a weak D match, TRBD1 (5 bases). Germline V gene lookup returns CDR1 SNHLY and CDR2 FYNNEI. The CDR3 extends over 16 amino acids. The V and J ends lost 2 bases and 3 bases respectively, with 14 bases between them. Drawing the rest from reference TRBV2 and TRBJ1-3, the complete variable domain is EPEVTQTPSHQVTQMGQEVILRCVPISNHLYFYWYRQILGQKVEFLVSFYNNEISEKSEIFDDQFSVERPDGSNFTLKIRSTKLEDSAMYFCASSENRGLGGNTIYFGEGSWLTVV.

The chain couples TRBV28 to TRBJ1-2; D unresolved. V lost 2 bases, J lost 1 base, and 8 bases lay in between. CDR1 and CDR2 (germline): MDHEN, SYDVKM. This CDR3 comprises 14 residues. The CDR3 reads CASSLVEDNYGYTF. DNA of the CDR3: TGTGCCAGCAGTTTAGTGGAGGATAACTATGGCTACACCTTC.

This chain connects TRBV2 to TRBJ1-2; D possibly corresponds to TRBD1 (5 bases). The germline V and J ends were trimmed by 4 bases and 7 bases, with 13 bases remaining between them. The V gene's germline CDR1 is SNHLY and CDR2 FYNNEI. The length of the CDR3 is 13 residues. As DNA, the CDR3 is TGTGCCAGCAGTGGTGGGAGGGGATTTGGCTACACCTTC. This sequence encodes CASSGGRGFGYTF.

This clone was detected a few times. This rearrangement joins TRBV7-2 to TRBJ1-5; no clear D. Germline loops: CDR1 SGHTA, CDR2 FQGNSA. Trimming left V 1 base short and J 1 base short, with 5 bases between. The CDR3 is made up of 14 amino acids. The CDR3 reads CASSLVSSNQPQHF. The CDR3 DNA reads TGTGCCAGCAGCTTAGTAAGCAGCAATCAGCCCCAGCATTTT.